Below, 22 T cell receptor beta chains from the same sample are listed, as sequenced in a study of shared clonotypes between healthy human individuals. Positive CCR7 selection of CD45RO-negative cells yielded the naive CD8 cells, and terminally differentiated effector memory CD45RA+ cells were excluded. Only in-frame clones appear in the TCRdb table, and some are missing; sequencing was by immunoSEQ multiplex PCR. The table lists some 2 million clones, approximately 94% of them singletons. Sequenced material: naive CD8+ T cells sorted from blood. The receptors were sampled from a man between 18 and 35 years old in good health.

The chain recombines TRBV6-1 with TRBJ2-3; the D is unclear. The CDR3 totals 13 residues. V was cut by 7 bases and J by 4 bases, with 12 bases left in between. The V gene's germline CDR1 is MNHNS and CDR2 SASEGT. CDR3: CASNGPAPDTQYF. The CDR3 bases are TGTGCCAGCAACGGCCCAGCTCCAGATACGCAGTATTTT.

The rearrangement joins TRBV4-3 to TRBJ1-2; the D gene is possibly TRBD1 (5 bases). Trimming cost V 1 base and J 5 bases, with 14 bases left between them. From germline, CDR1 is LGHNA and CDR2 YSLEER. The CDR3 runs 15 residues. As DNA, the CDR3 is TGCGCCAGCAGCCAAGCAAGGTTCAGGGAATATGGCTACACCTTC. It is translated as CASSQARFREYGYTF.

The chain carries TRBV4-3 and TRBJ2-5, with 7 bases lining up with TRBD2. Germline V gene lookup returns CDR1 LGHNA and CDR2 YSLEER. The CDR3 consists of 18 residues. Unmatched junction bases numbered 14, after V lost 0 bases and J lost 4 bases. The CDR3 spells CASSQDLVGEGQGETQYF. CDR3 bases: TGCGCCAGCAGCCAAGATCTAGTCGGGGAGGGCCAAGGAGAGACCCAGTACTTC.

The chain employs TRBV27 and TRBJ2-2; 8 bases line up with TRBD2. The CDR3 runs to 19 residues. CDR1 is MNHEY, CDR2 SMNVEV, per germline (reference sequence). The junction had 15 bases not matched to a gene; V was cut back by 1 base and J by 5 bases. This CDR3 reads CASSLLGLAGHGGTGELFF. The CDR3, as DNA: TGTGCCAGCAGTTTATTGGGCCTAGCGGGCCACGGAGGGACCGGGGAGCTGTTTTTT.

This clone was seen once. The CDR3, as DNA: TGTGCCAGCAGTGAGTGGTTTGGGGAAAGTCAGCCCCAGCATTTT. Its protein product is CASSEWFGESQPQHF. This chain connects TRBV6-1 to TRBJ1-5; D is unresolved. CDR3 length: 15 residues. The V gene lost 3 bases and the J gene lost 6 bases, with 15 bases spanning the gap. Germline V gene data show CDR1 as MNHNS and CDR2 as SASEGT.

V usage is TRBV7-9 and J usage is TRBJ2-1; 7 bases align to TRBD1. CDR1 is SEHNR, CDR2 FQNEAQ, per germline (reference sequence). J lost 9 bases, V lost 4 bases, and 12 bases had no gene match. The CDR3 has 15 residues. This chain's CDR3 is CASSSRGTGDTEQFF. Written as DNA, the CDR3 is TGTGCCAGCAGCTCCCGCGGAACAGGGGACACTGAGCAGTTCTTC.

The chain is built from TRBV9 and TRBJ2-3; D is uncertain. V gave up 2 bases and J gave up 5 bases, with 21 bases separating them. This CDR3 spans 17 amino acids. From germline, CDR1 is SGDLS and CDR2 YYNGEE. DNA of the CDR3: TGTGCCAGCAGCGTCCCTTCGGACGGCGCGTTGGAAGATACGCAGTATTTT. It is translated as CASSVPSDGALEDTQYF.

A note on this clone: This CDR3 is also generated by other DNA sequences in the sample. V and J are TRBV11-2 and TRBJ2-7; no clear D. Trimming took off 2 bases at V and 3 bases at J, with 8 bases between the two ends. Germline CDR1 reads SGHAT; CDR2 reads FQNNGV. The CDR3 is made up of 13 amino acids. The CDR3 sequence is CASSLLESYEQYF. CDR3 coding DNA: TGTGCCAGCAGCTTATTAGAAAGCTACGAGCAGTACTTC. The variable domain in full, with the rest retrieved from reference TRBV11-2 and TRBJ2-7, is EAGVAQSPRYKIIEKRQSVAFWCNPISGHATLYWYQQILGQGPKLLIQFQNNGVVDDSQLPKDRFSAERLKGVDSTLKIQPAKLEDSAVYLCASSLLESYEQYFGPGTRLTVT.

The V call is TRBV30, the J call TRBJ2-7; D remains ambiguous. Trimming shortened V by 1 base and J by 3 bases, and 10 bases separated the two germline ends. CDR3 size: 13 residues. Germline assignment: CDR1 GTSNPN and CDR2 SVGIG (reference sequence). The CDR3: CAWSGDTNYEQYF. CDR3 sequence (DNA): TGTGCCTGGAGTGGTGACACAAACTACGAGCAGTACTTC.

The chain joins TRBV30 to TRBJ1-1; no reliable D call. Trimming removed 1 base at V and 6 bases at J, with 15 bases between. This CDR3 has 14 residues. Germline V lookup: CDR1 GTSNPN, CDR2 SVGIG (reference sequence). CDR3 region: CAWSAPRMWAEAFF. Written as DNA, the CDR3 is TGTGCCTGGAGTGCCCCCAGGATGTGGGCTGAAGCTTTCTTT.

The V call is TRBV6-5, the J call TRBJ1-5; D ambiguous. The CDR3 totals 14 residues. Germline loops: CDR1 MNHEY, CDR2 SVGAGI. Trimming pared 6 bases from V and 0 bases from J, leaving 9 bases between. The CDR3 region is CASSPDDSNQPQHF. CDR3 DNA sequence: TGTGCCAGCAGCCCGGACGATAGCAATCAGCCCCAGCATTTT.

The V gene is TRBV28, the J gene TRBJ1-5; D might be TRBD1 (5 bases). V was clipped by 3 bases and J by 3 bases, with 24 bases between them. This CDR3 is built from 19 residues. Germline loops: CDR1 MDHEN, CDR2 SYDVKM. CDR3 sequence (DNA): TGTGCCAGCAGTTTCCTTCTTAGGGGCGCGGCGCCGGCCAATCAGCCCCAGCATTTT. As protein: CASSFLLRGAAPANQPQHF.

The rearrangement joins TRBV6-1 to TRBJ2-7; unclear D gene. There are 15 residues in the CDR3. From germline, CDR1 is MNHNS and CDR2 SASEGT. V dropped 1 base and J dropped 2 bases, with 12 bases sitting between them. Here the CDR3 DNA reads TGTGCCAGCAGTGAAGGGGTCCTAAAAACCTACGAGCAGTACTTC. This codes for CASSEGVLKTYEQYF.

The gene calls are TRBV2 and TRBJ1-5; D perhaps matches TRBD1 (6 bases). The germline V gene encodes CDR1 SNHLY and CDR2 FYNNEI. The CDR3 totals 15 residues. Deletions cut 6 bases from V and 3 bases from J, with 15 bases between. The CDR3 loop reads CASRNTWGPNQPQHF. The CDR3, as DNA: TGTGCCAGCAGGAATACTTGGGGGCCCAATCAGCCCCAGCATTTT.

V usage is TRBV2 and J usage is TRBJ2-2, with 9 bases fitting TRBD1. The CDR3 is 17 residues long. The V gene's germline CDR1 is SNHLY and CDR2 FYNNEI. Trimming cost V 6 bases and J 1 base; bases outside gene matches: 9. The CDR3 protein is CASSVLSGQGNTGELFF. For the CDR3, the DNA is TGTGCCAGCAGCGTCTTGTCGGGACAGGGGAACACCGGGGAGCTGTTTTTT.

This sequence joins TRBV6-5 and TRBJ2-7, with 9 bases that match TRBD1. V shed 6 bases, J shed 3 bases, and the junction held 6 bases outside the gene matches. CDR3 size: 14 residues. Germline-derived CDR1 and CDR2 are MNHEY and SVGAGI. DNA for the CDR3: TGTGCCAGCAGATCGGGACAGGGAGTCTACGAGCAGTACTTC. Protein: CASRSGQGVYEQYF.

This clone was detected once. The chain carries TRBV30 and TRBJ2-1, with 8 bases lining up with TRBD1. The CDR3 is 14 amino acids. The ends lost 2 bases at V and 5 bases at J; junction bases unmatched: 5. The germline V gene encodes CDR1 GTSNPN and CDR2 SVGIG (reference sequence). The CDR3 loop reads CAWSTGTGNNEQFF. CDR3 sequence (DNA): TGTGCCTGGAGTACCGGGACAGGTAACAATGAGCAGTTCTTC.

This sequence joins TRBV7-9 and TRBJ2-7; D call uncertain. CDR1 and CDR2 from the germline V gene are SEHNR and FQNEAQ (reference sequence). The CDR3 consists of 16 residues. The V end was cut by 1 base, the J end by 2 bases, with 15 bases between. Written as DNA, the CDR3 is TGTGCCAGCAGCTTAGTAAACCAGGCCAACACCTACGAGCAGTACTTC. Protein product: CASSLVNQANTYEQYF.

This clone has a single count. The gene calls are TRBV4-1 and TRBJ2-5; tentative D call: TRBD1 (6 bases). The CDR3 spans 14 residues. Trimming took off 0 bases at V and 4 bases at J, with 9 bases between the two ends. Germline V CDR1 and CDR2: MGHRA, YSYEKL. CDR3: CASSQEVGGETQYF. The CDR3, as DNA: TGCGCCAGCAGCCAAGAGGTAGGGGGAGAGACCCAGTACTTC.

The chain employs TRBV5-4 and TRBJ2-2; tentatively, D is TRBD2 (6 bases). CDR1 is SGHNT and CDR2 is YYREEE in the germline V gene (reference sequence). The ends were cut back, 3 bases at V and 2 bases at J, with 14 bases in the middle. The CDR3 runs 16 residues. CDR3 loop: CASSWGLAVNTGELFF. The CDR3 DNA is TGTGCCAGCAGCTGGGGGTTAGCGGTTAACACCGGGGAGCTGTTTTTT. Combining the CDR3 with reference TRBV5-4 and TRBJ2-2 gives the whole variable domain ETGVTQSPTHLIKTRGQQVTLRCSSQSGHNTVSWYQQALGQGPQFIFQYYREEENGRGNFPPRFSGLQFPNYSSELNVNALELDDSALYLCASSWGLAVNTGELFFGEGSRLTVL.

V and J are TRBV28 and TRBJ2-1; D may be TRBD1 (6 bases). Per the germline V gene, CDR1 is MDHEN and CDR2 is SYDVKM. V gave up 6 bases and J gave up 1 base, with 13 bases separating them. The length of the CDR3 is 15 residues. The CDR3 sequence is CASSKRTVSYNEQFF. The DNA of the CDR3 is TGTGCCAGCAGCAAACGGACAGTGTCCTACAATGAGCAGTTCTTC.

V usage is TRBV4-3 and J usage is TRBJ1-2; 7 nucleotides agree with TRBD1. The CDR3 loop spans 15 amino acids. V shed 4 bases and J 4 bases; nucleotides not matched to a gene: 9. Looked up from germline, CDR1 is LGHNA and CDR2 is YSLEER. This CDR3 reads CASSPSLQGSYGYTF. As DNA, the CDR3 is TGCGCCAGCAGCCCCAGCCTACAGGGGTCCTATGGCTACACCTTC.